This TCR beta chain came from a study of OX40 agonist ivuxolimab in advanced cancers. Background on the study: An agonistic anti-OX40 (CD134) antibody, ivuxolimab, was used to treat the patients. General study findings and limits: Undetermined was the antigen specificity of the expanded peripheral T cells. Average numbers of expanded clones were greater in CD8+ T cells than in CD4+. At doses 0.1 to 3.0 mg/kg, CD4+ and CD8+ clones expanded.

Produced via immunoSEQ multiplex PCR; TCRdb's table is partial and in-frame only. The sample lists fewer than 60,000 clones; around 87% were seen once. Note on this clone: Its antigen remains unknown.

V lost 4 bases to trimming and J lost 3 bases; unmatched junction nucleotides: 7. This CDR3 is built from 16 residues. Germline lookup yields CDR1 MNHNS and CDR2 SASEGT. The sample was CD4+ or CD8+ T cells sorted from blood, taken in a trial of the OX40 agonist ivuxolimab. The rearrangement joins TRBV6-1 to TRBJ2-7, with 12 positions matching TRBD2. The sequence came from an adult with an advanced solid tumor such as melanoma, head and neck, liver or kidney cancer. Here the CDR3 DNA reads TGTGCCAGCAGTGCCTCCGGGACTAGCGGGTACTACGAGCAGTACGTC. Translated: CASSASGTSGYYEQYV.